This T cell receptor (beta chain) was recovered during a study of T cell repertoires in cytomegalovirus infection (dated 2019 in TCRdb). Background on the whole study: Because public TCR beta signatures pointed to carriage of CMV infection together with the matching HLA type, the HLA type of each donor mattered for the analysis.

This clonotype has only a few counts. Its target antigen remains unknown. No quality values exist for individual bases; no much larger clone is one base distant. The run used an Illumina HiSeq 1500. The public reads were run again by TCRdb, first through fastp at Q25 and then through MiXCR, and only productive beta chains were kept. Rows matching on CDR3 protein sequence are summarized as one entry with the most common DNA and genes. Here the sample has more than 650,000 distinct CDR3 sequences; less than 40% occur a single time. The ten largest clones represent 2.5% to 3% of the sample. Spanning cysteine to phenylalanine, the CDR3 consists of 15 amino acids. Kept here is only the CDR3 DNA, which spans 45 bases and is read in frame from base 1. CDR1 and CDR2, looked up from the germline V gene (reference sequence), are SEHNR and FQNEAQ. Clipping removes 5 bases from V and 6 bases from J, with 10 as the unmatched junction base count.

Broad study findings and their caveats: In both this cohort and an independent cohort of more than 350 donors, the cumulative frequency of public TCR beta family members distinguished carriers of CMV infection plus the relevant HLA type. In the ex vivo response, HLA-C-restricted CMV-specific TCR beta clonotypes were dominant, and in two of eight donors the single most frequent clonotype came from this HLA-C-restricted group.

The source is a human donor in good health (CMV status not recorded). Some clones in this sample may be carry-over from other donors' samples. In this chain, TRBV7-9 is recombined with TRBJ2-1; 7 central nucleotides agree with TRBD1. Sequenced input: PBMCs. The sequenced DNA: TGTGCCAGCAGCCCGGGACAGAGTTTCGGCAATGAGCAGTTCTTC. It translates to CASSPGQSFGNEQFF.